This T cell receptor beta chain emerged from a study of T cells in localized non-small cell lung cancer (dated by TCRdb to the early 2020s). About the study as a whole: Comparing tumors with uninvolved tumor-adjacent lungs, the study looked at the T cell repertoires of hundreds of patients with early-stage NSCLC. The cohort consisted of roughly 240 treatment-naive NSCLC patients whose localized lung tumors had been resected. The mean age of the NSCLC patients was about 64 years, with about 120 men and 110 or so women.

At diagnosis, peripheral blood, uninvolved tumor-adjacent lung and tumor were collected and were preserved as a mix of fresh-frozen and FFPE material. Blood samples were analyzed as peripheral blood mononuclear cells for TCR repertoire profiling. TCR beta CDR3 regions were sequenced from DNA using the immunoSEQ Assay. In the paper's pipeline: T cell density was computed as TCR beta template counts normalized to usable DNA estimated by amplifying housekeeping genes. The preseqR package was used to estimate richness by extrapolating to 400,000 templates for PBMC samples and to 120,000 templates for tissue samples. Clonality was defined by subtracting Pielou's evenness from one. Tissue-enriched TCRs were identified by differential abundance testing using productive amino-acid clonotypes, minimum total count 5 and alpha 0.1. The Jaccard Index and the Morisita Overlap Index were used to measure how much the repertoires overlapped between compartments. TCR beta CDR3s were clustered by GLIPH together with public tetramer-defined viral CDR3s, and at least three viral sequences plus V-gene enrichment were required for viral motifs. TCRdb re-hosts the immuneACCESS table, in-frame sequences only. Its copies lack some clones; in the studies checked, an unresolved V gene accounts for under half of them, and the cause for the rest is not known. V and J calls and clone size are as listed in that table; D and trimming were resolved from the DNA. The sample records under 50,000 clones, more than 85% of which are singletons. The ten largest clones represent around 2.5% of the sample.

What the research found in general, with its limitations: Because the study design was exploratory, TCR variables were selected using unadjusted p-values without false-discovery rate correction. The highest T cell clonality was observed in uninvolved tumor-adjacent lung, where clonality exceeded that of tumor, suggesting that antigenic responses were more focused in uninvolved tumor-adjacent lung. Because multi-region sequencing of the tumors was not done, intratumor heterogeneity could not be ruled out. Longer overall survival was associated with higher T cell density in blood, whereas shorter survival was associated with higher clonality in adjacent lung. A median of roughly 58 of the top 100 tumor clones were detected in paired uninvolved adjacent lung, and about 29 of these tumor clones were also found among the top 100 clones of the paired uninvolved adjacent lung.

Looking up the germline V gene yields CDR1 SGDLS and CDR2 YYNGEE. From cysteine to phenylalanine, the CDR3 is 13 amino acids long. Kept here is only the CDR3 DNA, which spans 39 bases and is read in frame from base 1. Trimming takes 0 bases from V and 7 bases from J, and the germline ends sit 7 bases apart. On this clone itself: Its target antigen remains unknown. Base qualities are missing; no much larger clone stands one base away.

Source: PBMCs, taken before any cancer treatment. The sequence was collected from a man aged 40 to 69 with stage II lung adenocarcinoma. The V and J segments used are TRBV9 and TRBJ2-2; TRBD1 is perhaps the D gene, given 6 matching bases. The DNA sequence follows: TGTGCCAGCAGCGTAGAAGGGGGCGGGGAGCTGTTTTTT. This yields the protein CASSVEGGGELFF.